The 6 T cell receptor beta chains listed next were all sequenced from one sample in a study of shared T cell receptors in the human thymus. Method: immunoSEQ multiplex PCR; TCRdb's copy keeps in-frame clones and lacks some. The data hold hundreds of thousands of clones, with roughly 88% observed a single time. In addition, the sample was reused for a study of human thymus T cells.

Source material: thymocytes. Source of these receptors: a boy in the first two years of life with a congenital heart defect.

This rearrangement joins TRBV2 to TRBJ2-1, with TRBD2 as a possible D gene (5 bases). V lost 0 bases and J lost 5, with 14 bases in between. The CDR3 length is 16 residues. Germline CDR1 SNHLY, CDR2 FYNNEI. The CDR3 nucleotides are TGTGCCAGCAGTGAAGCAGAGAGGGTGGGGAACAATGAGCAGTTCTTC. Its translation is CASSEAERVGNNEQFF.

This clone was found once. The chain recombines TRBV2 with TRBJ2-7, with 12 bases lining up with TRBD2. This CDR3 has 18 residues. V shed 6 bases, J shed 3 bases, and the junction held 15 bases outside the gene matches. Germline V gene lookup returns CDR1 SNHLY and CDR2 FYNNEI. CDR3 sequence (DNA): TGTGCCAGCAGGGCGTCCCGGACTAGCGGGGATAAGATCTACGAGCAGTACTTC. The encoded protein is CASRASRTSGDKIYEQYF.

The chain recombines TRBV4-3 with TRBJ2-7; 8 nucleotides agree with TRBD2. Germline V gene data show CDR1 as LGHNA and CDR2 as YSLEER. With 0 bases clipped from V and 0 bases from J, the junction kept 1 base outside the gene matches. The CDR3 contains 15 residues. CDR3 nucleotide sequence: TGCGCCAGCAGCCAAGAGACTAGCGACTCCTACGAGCAGTACTTC. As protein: CASSQETSDSYEQYF.

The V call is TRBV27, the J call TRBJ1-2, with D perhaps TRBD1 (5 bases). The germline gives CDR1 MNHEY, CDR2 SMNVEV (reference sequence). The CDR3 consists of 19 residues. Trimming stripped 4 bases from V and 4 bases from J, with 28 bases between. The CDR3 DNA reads TGTGCCAGCAGTTCCCCTGGTGCGGCGGGACTCCGGTTCGGCTATGGCTACACCTTC. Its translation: CASSSPGAAGLRFGYGYTF.

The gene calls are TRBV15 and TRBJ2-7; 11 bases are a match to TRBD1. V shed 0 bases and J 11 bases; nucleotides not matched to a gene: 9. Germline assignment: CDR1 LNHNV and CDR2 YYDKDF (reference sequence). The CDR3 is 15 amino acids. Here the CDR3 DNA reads TGTGCCACCAGCAGAGACCCCCGGGACAGGGGGGGGGAGTACTTC. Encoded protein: CATSRDPRDRGGEYF. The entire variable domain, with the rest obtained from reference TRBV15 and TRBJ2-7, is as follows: DAMVIQNPRYQVTQFGKPVTLSCSQTLNHNVMYWYQQKSSQAPKLLFHYYDKDFNNEADTPDNFQSRRPNTSFCFLDIRSPGLGDTAMYLCATSRDPRDRGGEYFGPGTRLTVT.

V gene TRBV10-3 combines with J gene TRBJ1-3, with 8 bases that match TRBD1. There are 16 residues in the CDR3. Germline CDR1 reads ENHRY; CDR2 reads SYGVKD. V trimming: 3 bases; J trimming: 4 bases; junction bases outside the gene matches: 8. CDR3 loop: CAISEQGVFDGNTIYF. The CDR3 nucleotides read TGTGCCATCAGTGAACAGGGGGTATTCGACGGAAACACCATATATTTT.